This TCR beta chain appears in the sequencing data of a study of T cells after yellow fever vaccination. Many counts were recorded for this clonotype. Antigen unknown. TCRdb re-called the 5' RACE reads through MiXCR, storing one row per CDR3 protein. The sample includes roughly 310,000 distinct CDR3 sequences, 3% to 4.5% of them seen just once. General study findings and limits: In post-booster samples, most primary-vaccination clones reappeared (96% CD4, about 90% CD8).

The V gene lost 1 base and the J gene lost 0 bases, with 6 bases spanning the gap. This CDR3 spans 13 amino acids. Germline V gene lookup returns CDR1 DFQATT and CDR2 SNEGSKA (reference sequence). Sequencing was performed on PBMCs, taken on the day of the yellow fever booster vaccination. The origin of this receptor is a man aged 18 to 35 who received the YFV17D yellow fever vaccine. The chain couples TRBV20-1 to TRBJ2-5; D remains ambiguous. The CDR3 region has the DNA TGCAGTGCTAGAGGGGCAGACCAAGAGACCCAGTACTTC. This gives the protein CSARGADQETQYF.